What follows are 25 T cell receptor beta chains derived from one specimen sequenced in a study of a mutant IDH1 vaccine in newly diagnosed glioma. No antigen has been assigned to these receptors. Time point here: week 23, last vaccination. Topical imiquimod was applied with each vaccine dose, which held 300 ug of mutant IDH1 20-mer peptide. Profiled with immunoSEQ multiplex PCR; TCRdb holds only in-frame clones, not every one. Of around 76,000 clones in the sample, about 85% were seen once. The specimen was PBMCs, collected from a glioma patient whose treatment included an IDH1 peptide vaccine. Source of these receptors: a woman aged 45 to 65 with glioma.

The J gene is TRBJ1-1, the V gene TRBV9; D is undetermined. Germline V CDR1 and CDR2: SGDLS, YYNGEE. This CDR3 is built from 14 residues. V was shortened by 0 bases and J by 4 bases, with 10 bases between the two germline ends. The CDR3 protein is CASSVGASGTEAFF. For the CDR3, the DNA is TGTGCCAGCAGCGTAGGGGCCTCGGGCACTGAAGCTTTCTTT.

The chain carries TRBV19 and TRBJ1-1, with 7 bases matching TRBD1. The CDR3 has 14 amino acids. J lost 7 bases, V lost 7 bases, and 12 bases had no gene match. CDR1 is LNHDA, CDR2 SQIVND, per germline (reference sequence). DNA of the CDR3: TGTGCCAGTACGCAAAGGGGGCAAGGGAGTGAAGCTTTCTTT. Protein sequence: CASTQRGQGSEAFF.

By sample share, this clone is medium-sized. Other DNA sequences in the sample encode the same CDR3. This chain connects TRBV6-5 to TRBJ1-1, with D maybe TRBD1 (5 bases). V dropped 0 bases and J dropped 5 bases, with 10 bases sitting between them. CDR1 and CDR2 (germline): MNHEY, SVGAGI. The CDR3 length is 14 residues. CDR3 in amino acids: CASSYSTGGTEAFF. DNA for the CDR3: TGTGCCAGCAGTTACTCGACGGGGGGAACTGAAGCTTTCTTT.

The chain joins TRBV9 to TRBJ2-7, with 12 bases aligning to TRBD1. Germline V gene lookup returns CDR1 SGDLS and CDR2 YYNGEE. With 0 bases clipped from V and 2 bases from J, the junction kept 3 bases outside the gene matches. The CDR3 totals 16 residues. CDR3 loop: CASSVGGQGATYEQYF. CDR3 nucleotides: TGTGCCAGCAGCGTAGGGGGACAGGGGGCAACCTACGAGCAGTACTTC. Combining the CDR3 with reference TRBV9 and TRBJ2-7 gives the whole variable domain DSGVTQTPKHLITATGQRVTLRCSPRSGDLSVYWYQQSLDQGLQFLIQYYNGEERAKGNILERFSAQQFPDLHSELNLSSLELGDSALYFCASSVGGQGATYEQYFGPGTRLTVT.

The chain joins TRBV28 to TRBJ1-3; D call uncertain. The CDR3 is made up of 14 amino acids. From germline, CDR1 is MDHEN and CDR2 SYDVKM. Trimming pared 9 bases from V and 0 bases from J, leaving 12 bases between. The CDR3 coding sequence is TGTGCCAGTTCGGACCGAAGCTCTGGAAACACCATATATTTT. This gives the protein CASSDRSSGNTIYF.

V is TRBV15 and J is TRBJ2-3, with TRBD2 matching 8 bases. Per the germline V gene, CDR1 is LNHNV and CDR2 is YYDKDF (reference sequence). V lost 8 bases to trimming and J lost 2 bases; unmatched junction nucleotides: 3. The CDR3 runs to 13 residues. Here the CDR3 DNA reads TGTGCCACCTCCGGGAGGGTCACAGATACGCAGTATTTT. Its protein is CATSGRVTDTQYF.

The V call is TRBV12-5, the J call TRBJ2-2; 8 bases match TRBD1. This CDR3 has 16 amino acids. Looked up from germline, CDR1 is LGHNT and CDR2 is FRNRAP. V gave up 3 bases and J gave up 0 bases; unmatched junction bases: 3. The CDR3 nucleotides are TGTGCTAGTGGTTTTCCGGACAGGGCGAACACCGGGGAGCTGTTTTTT. Its protein is CASGFPDRANTGELFF.

The V gene is TRBV7-2, the J gene TRBJ2-1; 10 bases map to TRBD2. Per the germline V gene, CDR1 is SGHTA and CDR2 is FQGNSA. Trimming cost V 1 base and J 6 bases; bases outside gene matches: 6. This CDR3 spans 16 amino acids. In nucleotides, the CDR3 is TGTGCCAGCAGCTTAGGAGCGGGAGGGCCGGTCAATGAGCAGTTCTTC. Amino acids: CASSLGAGGPVNEQFF.

The chain links TRBV19 to TRBJ2-6, with D perhaps matching TRBD1 (6 bases). The CDR3 is 18 residues long. Germline CDR1 LNHDA, CDR2 SQIVND (reference sequence). V gave up 5 bases and J gave up 1 base, with 18 bases separating them. The CDR3 protein is CASSPYRALGSGANVLTF. CDR3 DNA: TGTGCCAGTAGTCCTTACAGGGCCCTGGGGTCTGGGGCCAACGTCCTGACTTTC.

The rearrangement joins TRBV6-5 to TRBJ2-7, with 8 bases that match TRBD2. V gave up 6 bases and J gave up 5 bases; unmatched junction bases: 6. Germline-derived CDR1 and CDR2 are MNHEY and SVGAGI. This CDR3 comprises 13 residues. CDR3 sequence: CASSLSGENEQYF. As DNA, the CDR3 is TGTGCCAGCAGCCTTAGCGGGGAAAACGAGCAGTACTTC.

The genes are TRBV11-3 and TRBJ2-1, with 13 bases identical to TRBD2. The CDR3 totals 15 residues. Trimming cost V 5 bases and J 8 bases; bases outside gene matches: 6. Germline V gene sequence: CDR1 SGHNT, CDR2 YENEEA. This CDR3 reads CASSTGLAGPDEQFF. Here the CDR3 DNA reads TGTGCCAGCAGCACGGGACTAGCGGGGCCCGATGAGCAGTTCTTC.

The rearrangement uses TRBV7-3 and TRBJ2-3; the match to TRBD2 covers 10 bases. CDR3 size: 16 residues. Germline lookup yields CDR1 SGHTA and CDR2 FQGTGA. Trimming took 5 bases from V and 0 from J; bases not matched to a gene: 5. CDR3 residues: CASSPGLAESTDTQYF. The DNA of the CDR3 is TGTGCCAGCAGCCCCGGACTAGCGGAGAGCACAGATACGCAGTATTTT.

This chain links TRBV27 with TRBJ2-7, with TRBD2 matching 13 bases. V lost 4 bases and J lost 3; bases outside the gene matches: 9. CDR1 is MNHEY, CDR2 SMNVEV, per germline (reference sequence). The CDR3 length is 17 residues. The CDR3 spells CASSSLTTSGRFYEQYF. DNA of the CDR3: TGTGCCAGCAGTTCCCTCACGACTAGCGGGAGGTTCTACGAGCAGTACTTC.

This chain uses TRBV9 with TRBJ2-5, with 8 bases matching TRBD1. This CDR3 is 16 amino acids long. Germline assignment: CDR1 SGDLS and CDR2 YYNGEE. V trimming: 7 bases; J trimming: 5 bases; junction bases outside the gene matches: 16. CDR3 residues: CASGQGAQVEVETQYF. The CDR3 region has the DNA TGTGCCAGCGGCCAGGGGGCGCAGGTAGAAGTGGAGACCCAGTACTTC.

The genes are TRBV5-1 and TRBJ2-2; TRBD1 or TRBD2 may be the D gene (6 bases each). V lost 0 bases to trimming and J lost 3 bases, with 12 bases between them. The CDR3 is 16 amino acids. The germline gives CDR1 SGHRS, CDR2 YFSETQ. The CDR3 region has the DNA TGCGCCAGCAGCTTGGCAGCTAGGGGGGACACCGGGGAGCTGTTTTTT. This sequence encodes CASSLAARGDTGELFF.

The V gene is TRBV12-5, the J gene TRBJ1-2, with D possibly TRBD1 on 5 matching bases. V was pared by 6 bases and J by 0 bases, with 17 bases between. This CDR3 has 16 amino acids. The V gene's germline CDR1 is LGHNT and CDR2 FRNRAP. In DNA, the CDR3 is TGTGCTAGTGGGCCGAACCGGGACGGAACTAACTATGGCTACACCTTC. Translated, it gives CASGPNRDGTNYGYTF. The full variable domain, its missing parts supplied by reference TRBV12-5 and TRBJ1-2, is DARVTQTPRHKVTEMGQEVTMRCQPILGHNTVFWYRQTMMQGLELLAYFRNRAPLDDSGMPKDRFSAEMPDATLATLKIQPSEPRDSAVYFCASGPNRDGTNYGYTFGSGTRLTVV.

This clone was seen a single time. J is TRBJ2-7 and V is TRBV7-6; no reliable D call. Trimming pared 1 base from V and 2 bases from J, leaving 9 bases between. The CDR3 length is 14 residues. Germline V CDR1 and CDR2: SGHVS, FNYEAQ. CDR3 sequence (DNA): TGTGCCAGCAGCTTAGGCAGAACAGCCTACGAGCAGTACTTC. Its protein product is CASSLGRTAYEQYF.

The gene calls are TRBV19 and TRBJ2-4, with 9 positions matching TRBD1. In germline, CDR1 is LNHDA, CDR2 SQIVND (reference sequence). Trimming took 3 bases from V and 7 from J; bases not matched to a gene: 19. The CDR3 is made up of 19 amino acids. The CDR3 DNA reads as TGTGCCAGTAGTATCGTCGGACAGGGGAGAGGAGGGGGCTTGAACATTCAGTACTTC. The encoded protein is CASSIVGQGRGGGLNIQYF.

The DNA of the CDR3 is TGTGCCAGCAGTTTATCTCCCTGGACAGGTGAAGCTTTCTTT. It specifies CASSLSPWTGEAFF. The chain carries TRBV28 and TRBJ1-1, with 7 bases that match TRBD1. CDR3 length equals 14 residues. J lost 7 bases, V lost 1 base, and 6 bases had no gene match. Germline V gene data show CDR1 as MDHEN and CDR2 as SYDVKM.

The V and J genes are TRBV5-8 and TRBJ2-1; TRBD1 might be the D (5 bases). The CDR3 length is 16 residues. Germline lookup yields CDR1 SGHTS and CDR2 YDEGEE. V dropped 2 bases and J dropped 8 bases, with 20 bases sitting between them. The CDR3 spells CASSLKVSAEGDEQFF. The CDR3 DNA reads as TGTGCCAGCAGCTTAAAGGTTTCCGCCGAAGGGGATGAGCAGTTCTTC.

V gene TRBV5-4 combines with J gene TRBJ2-3; D not resolved. V dropped 2 bases and J dropped 0 bases, with 1 base sitting between them. CDR3 length: 12 amino acids. Germline V CDR1 and CDR2: SGHNT, YYREEE (reference sequence). CDR3 residues: CASSFSTDTQYF. Written as DNA, the CDR3 is TGTGCCAGCAGCTTTAGCACAGATACGCAGTATTTT.

The chain uses TRBV5-1 and TRBJ2-2, with a possible D match to TRBD2 (6 bases). The CDR3 covers 15 residues. Germline CDR1 and CDR2: SGHRS and YFSETQ. Trimming took 3 bases from V and 0 from J, leaving 9 bases between them. The CDR3 DNA is TGCGCCAGCAGCTACGGGGGAGCGAACACCGGGGAGCTGTTTTTT. Translated, it gives CASSYGGANTGELFF.

The gene calls are TRBV14 and TRBJ1-6, with D maybe TRBD1 (6 bases). The germline CDR1 and CDR2 sequences are SGHDN and FVKESK. The length of the CDR3 is 17 residues. Trimming left V 1 base short and J 4 bases short, with 14 bases between. This CDR3 reads CASSQVSGATYNSPLHF. CDR3 DNA: TGTGCCAGCAGCCAAGTTTCAGGGGCAACTTATAATTCACCCCTCCACTTT.

The gene calls are TRBV2 and TRBJ2-1; D is possibly TRBD2 (5 bases). Germline CDR1 and CDR2: SNHLY and FYNNEI. Trimming shortened V by 8 bases and J by 8 bases, and 16 bases separated the two germline ends. The CDR3 runs to 13 residues. CDR3 sequence: CASSDYSGDEQFF. Here the CDR3 DNA reads TGTGCCAGCTCCGACTATTCCGGCGATGAGCAGTTCTTC. The whole variable domain, remainder taken from reference TRBV2 and TRBJ2-1, is EPEVTQTPSHQVTQMGQEVILRCVPISNHLYFYWYRQILGQKVEFLVSFYNNEISEKSEIFDDQFSVERPDGSNFTLKIRSTKLEDSAMYFCASSDYSGDEQFFGPGTRLTVL.

This chain joins TRBV18 and TRBJ2-7; TRBD1 agrees at 7 bases. The CDR3 covers 12 residues. V was clipped by 3 bases and J by 5 bases; unmatched bases: 1. The germline gives CDR1 KGHSH, CDR2 LQKENI. The CDR3 DNA sequence: TGTGCCAGCTCACCGCAGGGGGACGAGCAGTACTTC. Its protein is CASSPQGDEQYF.